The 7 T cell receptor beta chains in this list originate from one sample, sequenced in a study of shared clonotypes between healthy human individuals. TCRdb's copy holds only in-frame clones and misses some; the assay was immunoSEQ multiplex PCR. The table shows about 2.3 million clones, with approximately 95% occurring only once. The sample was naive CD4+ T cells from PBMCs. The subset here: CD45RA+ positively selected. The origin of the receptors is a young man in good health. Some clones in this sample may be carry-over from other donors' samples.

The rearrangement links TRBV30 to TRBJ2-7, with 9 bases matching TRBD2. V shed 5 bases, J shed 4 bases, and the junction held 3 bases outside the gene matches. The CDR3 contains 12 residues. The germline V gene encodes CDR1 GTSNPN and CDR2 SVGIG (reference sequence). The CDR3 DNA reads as TGTGCCTGGGATAGCGGGAGATACGAGCAGTACTTC. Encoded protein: CAWDSGRYEQYF. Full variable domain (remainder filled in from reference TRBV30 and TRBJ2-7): SQTIHQWPATLVQPVGSPLSLECTVEGTSNPNLYWYRQAAGRGLQLLFYSVGIGQISSEVPQNLSASRPQDRQFILSSKKLLLSDSGFYLCAWDSGRYEQYFGPGTRLTVT.

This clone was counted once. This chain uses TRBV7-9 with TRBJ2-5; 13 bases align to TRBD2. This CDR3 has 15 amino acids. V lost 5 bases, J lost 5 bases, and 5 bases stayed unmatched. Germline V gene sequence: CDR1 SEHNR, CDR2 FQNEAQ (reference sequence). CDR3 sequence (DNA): TGTGCCAGCAGCCCTGGGACTAGCGGGATTGAGACCCAGTACTTC. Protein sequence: CASSPGTSGIETQYF.

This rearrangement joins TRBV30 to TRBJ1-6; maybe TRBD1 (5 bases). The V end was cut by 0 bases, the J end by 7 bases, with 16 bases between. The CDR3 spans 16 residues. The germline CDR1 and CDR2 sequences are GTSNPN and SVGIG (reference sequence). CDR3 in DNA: TGTGCCTGGAGTGTACCGGGGGAGGTCGGGAATTCACCCCTCCACTTT. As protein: CAWSVPGEVGNSPLHF.

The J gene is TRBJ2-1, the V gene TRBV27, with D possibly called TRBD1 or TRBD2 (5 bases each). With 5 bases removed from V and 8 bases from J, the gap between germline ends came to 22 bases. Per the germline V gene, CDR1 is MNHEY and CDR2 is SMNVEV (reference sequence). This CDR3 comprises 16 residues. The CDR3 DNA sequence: TGTGCCAGCAGTCTCGAACTTAAACCGGGACGGGATGAGCAGTTCTTC. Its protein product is CASSLELKPGRDEQFF.

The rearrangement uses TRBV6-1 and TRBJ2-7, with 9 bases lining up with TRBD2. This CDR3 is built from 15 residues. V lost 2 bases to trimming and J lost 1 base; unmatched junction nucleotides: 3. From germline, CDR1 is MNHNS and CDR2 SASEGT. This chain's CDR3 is CASSERLAGSYEQYF. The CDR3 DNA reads TGTGCCAGCAGTGAAAGGCTAGCGGGATCCTACGAGCAGTACTTC.

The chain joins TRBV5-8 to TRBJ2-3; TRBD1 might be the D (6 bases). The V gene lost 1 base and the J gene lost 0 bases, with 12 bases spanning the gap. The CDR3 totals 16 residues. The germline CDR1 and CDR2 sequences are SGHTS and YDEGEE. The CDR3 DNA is TGTGCCAGCAGCTTGCCTTGGGACACCAGCACAGATACGCAGTATTTT. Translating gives CASSLPWDTSTDTQYF.

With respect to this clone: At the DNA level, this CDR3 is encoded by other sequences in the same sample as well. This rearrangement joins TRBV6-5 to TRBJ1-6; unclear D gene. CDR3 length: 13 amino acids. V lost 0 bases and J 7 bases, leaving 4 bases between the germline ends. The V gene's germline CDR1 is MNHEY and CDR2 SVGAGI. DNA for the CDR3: TGTGCCAGCAGTTACTCGAGGAATTCACCCCTCCACTTT. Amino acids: CASSYSRNSPLHF.